This TCR beta chain was documented in a study of shared clonotypes between healthy human individuals. TCRdb's table, derived via immunoSEQ multiplex PCR, lists solely in-frame clones and lacks some. The table shows 300,000 or so clones, with about 74% occurring only once. V gave up 3 bases and J gave up 5 bases; unmatched junction bases: 9. The germline V gene encodes CDR1 SEHNR and CDR2 FQNEAQ (reference sequence). The CDR3 contains 16 residues. This clone was seen a few times. The TCR sequence derives from a man aged 25-45 years in good health. V gene TRBV7-9 combines with J gene TRBJ2-1; 8 bases line up with TRBD1. The sample was memory CD4+ T cells sorted from blood. Sample subset: CD45RA-negative fraction. CDR3 bases: TGTGCCAGCAGCTTTCTGGACAGGGTGGAGGACAATGAGCAGTTCTTC. Protein: CASSFLDRVEDNEQFF.